Sequencing of this TCR beta chain was carried out in a study of T cell repertoires in cytomegalovirus infection. On the study more broadly: Peptides in the study included HLA-C-restricted and HLA-B-restricted CMV epitopes. Indications of both CMV infection and matching HLA type were provided by public TCR beta signatures.

In this sample, this clonotype turned up a few times. Its antigen remains unidentified. MiXCR, run by TCRdb on the reads, gives a single entry per CDR3 protein. Of around 570,000 distinct CDR3 sequences listed, around two fifths are singletons. Broader study findings: Dominating the ex vivo response were TCR beta clonotypes that were CMV-specific and HLA-C-restricted.

The germline CDR1 and CDR2 sequences are MNHEY and SVGEGT. V lost 11 bases and J lost 10, with 21 bases in between. The CDR3 totals 14 residues. V and J are TRBV6-2 or TRBV6-3 and TRBJ1-6, with D possibly being TRBD1 (5 bases). The sequencing here drew on cultured PBMCs, taken from culture after CMV antigen stimulation. This sequence originates from a human donor in good health (CMV status not recorded). Some clones in this sample may be carry-over from other donors' samples. The CDR3 nucleotides read TGTGCCGGCGGCCGGGGCACCCCAGGCTCACCCCTCCACTTT. It translates to CAGGRGTPGSPLHF.